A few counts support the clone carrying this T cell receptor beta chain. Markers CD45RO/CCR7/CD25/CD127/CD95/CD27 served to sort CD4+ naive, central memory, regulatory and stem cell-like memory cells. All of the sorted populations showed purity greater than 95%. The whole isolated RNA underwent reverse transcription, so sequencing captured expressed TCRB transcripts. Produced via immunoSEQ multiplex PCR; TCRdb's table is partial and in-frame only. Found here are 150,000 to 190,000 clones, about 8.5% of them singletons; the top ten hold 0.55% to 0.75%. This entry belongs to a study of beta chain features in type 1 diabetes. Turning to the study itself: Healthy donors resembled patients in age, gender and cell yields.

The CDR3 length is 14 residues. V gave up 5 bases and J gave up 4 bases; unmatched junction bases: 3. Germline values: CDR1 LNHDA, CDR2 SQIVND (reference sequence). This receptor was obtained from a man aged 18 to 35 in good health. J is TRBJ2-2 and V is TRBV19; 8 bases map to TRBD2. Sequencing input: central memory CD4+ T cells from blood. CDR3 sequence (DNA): TGTGCCAGTAGTTCCAGCGGGAGCACCGGGGAGCTGTTTTTT. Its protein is CASSSSGSTGELFF.